The 18 T cell receptor beta chains presented below share a single source sample, sequenced in a study of metastatic and nonmetastatic thyroid tumors. Each patient went into thyroid surgery without having received any treatment. Through MiXCR, TCRdb re-clonotyped the PCR reads. The repertoire holds over 15,000 clones, with around 20% as singletons. Material: tumor tissue. These receptors all stem from a female donor with papillary thyroid cancer or a benign thyroid nodule (not recorded which). Some clones in this sample may be carry-over from other donors' samples.

The chain links TRBV11-3 to TRBJ1-1, with TRBD1 identical over 7 bases. The ends lost 5 bases at V and 4 bases at J; junction bases unmatched: 10. CDR3 size: 15 residues. CDR1 is SGHNT and CDR2 is YENEEA in the germline V gene. The CDR3 loop is CASSATGVSVTEAFF. The CDR3 DNA follows: TGTGCCAGCAGCGCCACAGGGGTATCGGTCACTGAAGCTTTCTTT.

This clone was counted many times. Other DNA sequences within the sample encode an identical CDR3. The chain recombines TRBV7-8 with TRBJ2-7; 10 positions match TRBD1. The junction had 9 bases not matched to a gene; V was cut back by 6 bases and J by 1 base. Germline CDR1 is SGHVS and CDR2 is FQNEAQ. This CDR3 has 16 residues. CDR3 sequence: CASSSRDRGNSYEQYF. DNA of the CDR3: TGTGCCAGCAGTTCCCGGGACAGGGGAAATTCCTACGAGCAGTACTTC.

This clone was detected ten times or more. J is TRBJ2-4 and V is TRBV20-1, with 10 nucleotides matching TRBD2. Per germline, CDR1 DFQATT and CDR2 SNEGSKA (reference sequence). The CDR3 extends over 18 amino acids. The J segment lost 5 bases and the V segment lost 6 bases, leaving 19 bases of the junction unmatched. The CDR3 nucleotides read TGCAGTGCCCCGGGAGGACTAGCGGTCCCGTCTCCCCAAAACATTCAGTACTTC. Encoded protein: CSAPGGLAVPSPQNIQYF.

This chain's CDR3 is CASSSPFLEQFF. Here the CDR3 DNA reads TGTGCCAGCAGTTCCCCCTTTCTCGAGCAGTTCTTC. The chain joins TRBV6-5 to TRBJ2-1; D is unresolved. Trimming left V 4 bases short and J 10 bases short, with 11 bases between. CDR1 is MNHEY and CDR2 is SVGAGI in the germline V gene. This CDR3 has 12 residues.

This clone was detected ten times or more. The chain is built from TRBV20-1 and TRBJ2-1, with 11 bases lining up with TRBD2. After removal of 5 bases from V and 4 bases from J, the junction contained 7 bases not matched to a gene. This CDR3 region has 15 residues. Germline lookup yields CDR1 DFQATT and CDR2 SNEGSKA (reference sequence). CDR3 sequence (DNA): TGCAGTGCTCTCCCCGGGACTAGCGGATACAATGAGCAGTTCTTC. It specifies CSALPGTSGYNEQFF.

At least ten counts were recorded for this clone. The chain carries TRBV19 and TRBJ2-7, with D maybe TRBD1 (5 bases). Germline CDR1 is LNHDA and CDR2 is SQIVND (reference sequence). The V gene lost 5 bases and the J gene lost 4 bases, with 12 bases spanning the gap. This CDR3 contains 13 residues. CDR3 DNA sequence: TGTGCCAGTAGTCGGACACGGCTTTACGAGCAGTACTTC. Translation: CASSRTRLYEQYF.

The sample holds a few counts of this clone. The rearrangement joins TRBV12-5 to TRBJ2-7; 10 bases agree with TRBD2. Germline V gene sequence: CDR1 LGHNT, CDR2 FRNRAP. V was pared by 2 bases and J by 0 bases, with 1 base of the junction left unmatched. This CDR3 is 15 amino acids long. The CDR3 spells CASGLPSGSSYEQYF. The CDR3 DNA follows: TGTGCTAGTGGTTTGCCTAGCGGGAGCTCCTACGAGCAGTACTTC.

This clone was recorded many times. This chain joins TRBV20-1 and TRBJ2-1; D may be TRBD2 (7 bases). V lost 2 bases, J lost 6 bases, and 17 bases lay in between. The CDR3 contains 15 residues. The germline CDR1 and CDR2 sequences are DFQATT and SNEGSKA (reference sequence). CDR3 sequence reads: CSARKSGKGGNEQFF. CDR3 nucleotide sequence: TGCAGTGCTAGAAAAAGCGGGAAGGGGGGCAATGAGCAGTTCTTC.

This clone was found many times. The chain employs TRBV3-1 and TRBJ1-1, with D maybe TRBD1 (5 bases). CDR3 length equals 14 residues. Germline V lookup: CDR1 LGHDT, CDR2 YNNKEL (reference sequence). V shed 6 bases and J shed 3 bases, with 14 bases lying between them. CDR3 amino acids: CASSRPGTHTEAFF. As DNA, the CDR3 is TGTGCCAGCAGTCGCCCCGGGACCCACACTGAAGCTTTCTTT.

The chain couples TRBV27 to TRBJ1-1, with TRBD1 matching over 10 bases. The CDR3 length is 19 residues. Trimming removed 6 bases from V and 0 bases from J; junction bases left unmatched: 16. Germline-derived CDR1 and CDR2 are MNHEY and SMNVEV (reference sequence). CDR3 sequence (DNA): TGTGCCAGCAGCTTACAACCGGGACAGGGGCTCCGGTTGAACACTGAAGCTTTCTTT. It is translated as CASSLQPGQGLRLNTEAFF.

This clone is medium-sized within its sample. This chain joins TRBV6-5 and TRBJ2-7; 10 nucleotides line up with TRBD2. The CDR3 length is 16 residues. The V and J ends lost 0 bases and 4 bases, in that order; junction bases with no gene match: 6. Germline V lookup: CDR1 MNHEY, CDR2 SVGAGI. CDR3 DNA: TGTGCCAGCAGTTACTCAGGCCTAGCGGGAGCTTACGAGCAGTACTTC. Its protein product is CASSYSGLAGAYEQYF.

Worth noting for this clone: The junction differs from germline at one of its ends, possibly a read error. The rearrangement links TRBV6-1 to TRBJ2-2; 9 bases fit TRBD2. Germline V gene sequence: CDR1 MNHNS, CDR2 SASEGT. This CDR3 comprises 15 residues. The CDR3 DNA is TGTTCCAGCAGCCCCCATCTAGCGGGAACCGGGGAGCTGTTTTTT. This sequence encodes CSSSPHLAGTGELFF.

V is TRBV19 and J is TRBJ2-7; 8 nucleotides align to TRBD1. CDR1 and CDR2 (germline): LNHDA, SQIVND (reference sequence). The CDR3 length is 17 residues. V dropped 5 bases and J dropped 0; count of bases not matched to a gene: 12. CDR3 coding DNA: TGTGCCAGTAGTTCCTTCCCTGGGACAGGTGACTCCTACGAGCAGTACTTC. Protein sequence: CASSSFPGTGDSYEQYF.

There are many counts of this clone. The chain is built from TRBV10-3 and TRBJ2-4, with D perhaps TRBD1 (6 bases). The CDR3 length is 15 residues. From germline, CDR1 is ENHRY and CDR2 SYGVKD. Trimming cost V 0 bases and J 5 bases, with 11 bases left between them. In DNA, the CDR3 is TGTGCCATCAGTGAGTCCAGTGGGGGCGAAAACATTCAGTACTTC. It translates to CAISESSGGENIQYF.

Worth noting for this clone: The junction does not match germline at one end; this may be a read error. The chain is built from TRBV7-8 and TRBJ2-6; tentatively, D is TRBD1 (6 bases). CDR1 is SGHVS and CDR2 is FQNEAQ in the germline V gene. CDR3 length: 17 residues. This CDR3 is CASTIQGLMTGANVLTF. CDR3 in DNA: TGTGCCAGCACCATACAGGGTTTAATGACTGGGGCCAACGTCCTGACCTTC.

The J gene is TRBJ2-7, the V gene TRBV7-8; 7 nucleotides line up with TRBD1. V dropped 11 bases and J dropped 10; count of bases not matched to a gene: 14. Germline V gives CDR1 SGHVS, CDR2 FQNEAQ. CDR3 size: 12 residues. Here the CDR3 reads CAWSVLDRFQYF. For the CDR3, the DNA is TGTGCCTGGAGTGTACTGGACAGGTTTCAGTACTTC.

This clone turned up a few times. The chain has TRBV27 and TRBJ1-1; 12 bases match TRBD1. V shed 6 bases and J 8 bases; nucleotides not matched to a gene: 7. The length of the CDR3 is 14 residues. Per the germline V gene, CDR1 is MNHEY and CDR2 is SMNVEV (reference sequence). The CDR3 DNA reads TGTGCCAGCAGCCCGGGACAGGGGGCCCCCGAAGCTTTCTTT. Translated, it gives CASSPGQGAPEAFF.

This clone occurred many times. This rearrangement joins TRBV24-1 to TRBJ2-3; 8 bases are shared with TRBD2. The CDR3 has 15 amino acids. Germline V gene data show CDR1 as KGHDR and CDR2 as SFDVKD. The trim removed 2 bases at V and 5 bases at J, leaving 5 bases unmatched. This CDR3 is CATSDWVLAGDTQYF. The CDR3 DNA reads as TGTGCCACCAGTGATTGGGTTCTAGCGGGAGATACGCAGTATTTT.